Ten or more counts support the clone carrying this T cell receptor (beta chain). Patients chosen for sequencing had CD8+CD57+ cells that had expanded, as shown by flow cytometry. TCR beta VDJ combinations and CDR3 sequences were profiled from genomic DNA. MiXCR was run by TCRdb on the reads, yielding one entry per CDR3 protein. The repertoire holds about 150,000 distinct CDR3 sequences, with around half as singletons. This sample stems from a study of CD8+CD57+ T cells in acquired aplastic anemia. Germline V CDR1 and CDR2: ENHRY, SYGVKD. Unmatched junction bases numbered 4, after V lost 2 bases and J lost 1 base. CDR3 size: 15 residues.

The chain uses TRBV10-3 and TRBJ1-2; 7 bases are a match to TRBD1. Sequencing was performed on sorted CD4+, CD8+, or CD8+CD57+ T cells (not recorded which) from PBMCs. The receptor comes from a human donor with aplastic anemia. CDR3 sequence (DNA): TGTGCCATCAGTGAGGGGCAGGGGGGTAACTATGGCTACACCTTC. As protein: CAISEGQGGNYGYTF.